This TCR beta chain is from a study of blood T cells in healthy people across ages. Study conclusions and caveats: Samples with more naive T cells showed higher observed beta diversity.

About this clonotype itself: Its antigen remains unidentified.

The CDR3 contains 14 residues. V gave up 2 bases and J gave up 5 bases, with 13 bases separating them. Germline loops: CDR1 LGHNT, CDR2 FRNRAP. A second PCR, run for about 7 to 11 cycles, used a sample-barcoded 5' primer plus a J-beta primer mix. A template-switch adaptor that had 12 random nucleotides put a tag on each cDNA molecule. Using its own MiXCR run on the 5' RACE reads, TCRdb lists one record per CDR3 protein. The table records over 1,500,000 distinct CDR3 sequences, about two fifths of them present only once. The sequenced sample consisted of blood. This receptor was obtained from a human donor in good health. The V gene is TRBV12-5, the J gene TRBJ2-7; possible D gene TRBD1, 5 bases. CDR3 nucleotides: TGTGCTAGTGGTTTGCCTAATAGGGGCCACGAGCAGTACTTC. Amino acid sequence: CASGLPNRGHEQYF.